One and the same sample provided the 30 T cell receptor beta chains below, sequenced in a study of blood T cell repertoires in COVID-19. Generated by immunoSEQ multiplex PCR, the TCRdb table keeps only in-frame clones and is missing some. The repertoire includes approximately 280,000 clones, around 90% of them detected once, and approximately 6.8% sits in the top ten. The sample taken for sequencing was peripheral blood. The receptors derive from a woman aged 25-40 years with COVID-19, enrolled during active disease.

CDR3 sequence reads: CAISGGQEAFF. CDR3 bases: TGTGCCATCAGTGGTGGACAGGAAGCTTTCTTT. The J gene is TRBJ1-1, the V gene TRBV10-3; D is perhaps TRBD1 (6 bases). Between the trimmed V and J ends, which lost 4 bases and 8 bases, there was a span of 8 bases. This CDR3 has 11 residues. Germline CDR1 reads ENHRY; CDR2 reads SYGVKD.

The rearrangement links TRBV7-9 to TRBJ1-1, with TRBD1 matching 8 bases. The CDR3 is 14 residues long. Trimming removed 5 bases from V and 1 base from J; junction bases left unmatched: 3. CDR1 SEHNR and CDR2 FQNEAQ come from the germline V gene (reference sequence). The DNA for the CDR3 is TGTGCCAGCAGCCTCCAGGGGGCGAACACTGAAGCTTTCTTT. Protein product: CASSLQGANTEAFF.

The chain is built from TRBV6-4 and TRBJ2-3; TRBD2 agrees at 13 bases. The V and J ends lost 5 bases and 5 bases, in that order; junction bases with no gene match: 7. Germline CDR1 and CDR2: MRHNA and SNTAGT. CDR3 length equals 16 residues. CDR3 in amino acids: CASSQGLAGEGDTQYF. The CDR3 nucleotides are TGTGCCAGCAGTCAAGGACTAGCGGGAGAGGGAGATACGCAGTATTTT.

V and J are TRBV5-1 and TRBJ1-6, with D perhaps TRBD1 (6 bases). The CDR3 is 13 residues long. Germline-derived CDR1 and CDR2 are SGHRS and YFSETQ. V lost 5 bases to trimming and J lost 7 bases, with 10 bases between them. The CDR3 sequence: CASRADSNSPLHF. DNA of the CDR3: TGCGCCAGCAGAGCGGACAGCAATTCACCCCTCCACTTT.

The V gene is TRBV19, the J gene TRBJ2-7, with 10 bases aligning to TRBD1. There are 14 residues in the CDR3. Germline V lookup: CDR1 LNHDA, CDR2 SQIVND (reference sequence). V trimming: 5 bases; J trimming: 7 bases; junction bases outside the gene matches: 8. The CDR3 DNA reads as TGTGCCAGTAGTGGAACGGGACAGGGGAGGGAGCAGTACTTC. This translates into CASSGTGQGREQYF.

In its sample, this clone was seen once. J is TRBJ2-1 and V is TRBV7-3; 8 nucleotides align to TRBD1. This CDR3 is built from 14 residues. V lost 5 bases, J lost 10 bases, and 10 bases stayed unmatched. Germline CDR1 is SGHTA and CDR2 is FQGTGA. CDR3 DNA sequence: TGTGCCAGCAGCCCTTATATGGGGACAGGCGAGCAGTTCTTC. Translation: CASSPYMGTGEQFF.

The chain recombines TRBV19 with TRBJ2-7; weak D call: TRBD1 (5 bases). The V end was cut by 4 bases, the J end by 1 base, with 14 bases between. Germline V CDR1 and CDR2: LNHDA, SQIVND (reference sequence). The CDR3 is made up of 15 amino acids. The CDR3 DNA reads TGTGCCAGTAGTACAAGGGGCAGAGGATCCTACGAGCAGTACTTC. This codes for CASSTRGRGSYEQYF.

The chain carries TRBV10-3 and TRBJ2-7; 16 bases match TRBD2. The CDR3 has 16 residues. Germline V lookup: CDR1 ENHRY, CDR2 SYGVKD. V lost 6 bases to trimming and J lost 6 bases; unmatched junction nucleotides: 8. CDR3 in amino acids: CAIRSGLAGGPGEQYF. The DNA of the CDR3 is TGTGCCATCAGATCGGGACTAGCGGGAGGGCCGGGCGAGCAGTACTTC.

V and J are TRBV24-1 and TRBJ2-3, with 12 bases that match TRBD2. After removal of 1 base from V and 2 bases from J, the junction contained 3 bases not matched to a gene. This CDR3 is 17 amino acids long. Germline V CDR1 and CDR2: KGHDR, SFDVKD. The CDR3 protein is CATSDFGLAGYTDTQYF. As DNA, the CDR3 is TGTGCCACCAGTGATTTCGGACTAGCGGGGTACACAGATACGCAGTATTTT.

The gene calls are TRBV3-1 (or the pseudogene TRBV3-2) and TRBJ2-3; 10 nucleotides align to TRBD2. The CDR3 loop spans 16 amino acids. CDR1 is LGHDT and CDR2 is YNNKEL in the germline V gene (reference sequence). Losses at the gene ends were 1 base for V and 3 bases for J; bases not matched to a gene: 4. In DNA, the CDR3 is TGTGCCAGCAGCCAAGGGGGAGCGGGGGGGACAGATACGCAGTATTTT. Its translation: CASSQGGAGGTDTQYF.

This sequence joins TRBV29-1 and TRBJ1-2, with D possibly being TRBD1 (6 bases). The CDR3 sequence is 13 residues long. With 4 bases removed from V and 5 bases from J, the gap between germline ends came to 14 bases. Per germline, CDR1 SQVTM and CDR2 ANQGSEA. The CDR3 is CSVVQGRQYGYTF. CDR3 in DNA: TGCAGCGTTGTCCAGGGGCGCCAGTATGGCTACACCTTC.

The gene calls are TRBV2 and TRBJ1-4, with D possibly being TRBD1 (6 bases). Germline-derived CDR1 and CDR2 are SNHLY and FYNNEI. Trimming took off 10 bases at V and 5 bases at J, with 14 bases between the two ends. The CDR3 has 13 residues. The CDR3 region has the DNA TGTGCCAATAACAGGGACACGAATGAAAAACTGTTTTTT. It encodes CANNRDTNEKLFF.

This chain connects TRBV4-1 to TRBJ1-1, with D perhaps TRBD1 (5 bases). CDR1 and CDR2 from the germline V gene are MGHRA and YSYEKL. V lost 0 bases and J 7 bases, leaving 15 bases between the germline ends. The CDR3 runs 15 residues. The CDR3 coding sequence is TGCGCCAGCAGCCAAGAGGGCAGGGTCAACGGTGAAGCTTTCTTT. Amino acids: CASSQEGRVNGEAFF.

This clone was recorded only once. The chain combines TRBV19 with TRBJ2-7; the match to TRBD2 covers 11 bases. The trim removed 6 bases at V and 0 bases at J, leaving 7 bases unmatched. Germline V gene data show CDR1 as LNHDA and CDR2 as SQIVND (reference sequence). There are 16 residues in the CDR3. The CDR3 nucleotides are TGTGCCAGTAGAGGGCGGGGGACTAGCGGCTCCTACGAGCAGTACTTC. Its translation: CASRGRGTSGSYEQYF.

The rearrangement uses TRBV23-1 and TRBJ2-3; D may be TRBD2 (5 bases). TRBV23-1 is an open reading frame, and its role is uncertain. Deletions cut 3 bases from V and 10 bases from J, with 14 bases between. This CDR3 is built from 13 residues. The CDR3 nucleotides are TGCGCCAGCAGTCATCCGAGGGATCAGGCGCAGTATTTT. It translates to CASSHPRDQAQYF.

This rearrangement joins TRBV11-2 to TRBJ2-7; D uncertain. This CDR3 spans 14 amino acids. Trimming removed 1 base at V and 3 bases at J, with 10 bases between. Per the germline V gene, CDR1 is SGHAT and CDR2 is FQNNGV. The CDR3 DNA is TGTGCCAGCAGCTTAGGGCAGGCGTACTACGAGCAGTACTTC. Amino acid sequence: CASSLGQAYYEQYF.

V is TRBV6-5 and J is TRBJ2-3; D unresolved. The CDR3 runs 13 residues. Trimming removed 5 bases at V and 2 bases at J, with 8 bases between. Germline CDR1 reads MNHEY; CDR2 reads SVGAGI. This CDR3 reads CASSRSHTDTQYF. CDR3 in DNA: TGTGCCAGCAGTCGTAGCCACACAGATACGCAGTATTTT.

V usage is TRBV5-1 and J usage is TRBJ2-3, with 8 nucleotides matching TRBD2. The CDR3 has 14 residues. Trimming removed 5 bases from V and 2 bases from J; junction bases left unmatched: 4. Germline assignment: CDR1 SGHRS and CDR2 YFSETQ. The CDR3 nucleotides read TGCGCCAGCAGACTAGCGGATAACACAGATACGCAGTATTTT. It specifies CASRLADNTDTQYF.

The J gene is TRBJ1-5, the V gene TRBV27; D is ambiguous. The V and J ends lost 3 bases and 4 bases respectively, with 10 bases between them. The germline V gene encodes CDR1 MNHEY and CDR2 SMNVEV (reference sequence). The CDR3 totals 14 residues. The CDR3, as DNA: TGTGCCAGCAGTTTTATCGGTATAAATCAGCCCCAGCATTTT. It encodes CASSFIGINQPQHF.

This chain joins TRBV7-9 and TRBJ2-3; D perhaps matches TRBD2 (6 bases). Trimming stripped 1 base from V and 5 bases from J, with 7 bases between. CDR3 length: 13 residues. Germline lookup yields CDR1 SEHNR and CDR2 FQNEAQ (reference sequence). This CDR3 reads CASSLGTKDTQYF. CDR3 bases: TGTGCCAGCAGCTTAGGGACTAAAGATACGCAGTATTTT.

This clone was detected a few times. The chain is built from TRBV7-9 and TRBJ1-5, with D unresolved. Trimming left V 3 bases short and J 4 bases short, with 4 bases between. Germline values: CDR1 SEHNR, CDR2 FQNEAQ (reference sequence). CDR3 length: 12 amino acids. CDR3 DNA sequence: TGTGCCAGCAGCTTTTCGAATCAGCCCCAGCATTTT. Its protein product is CASSFSNQPQHF.

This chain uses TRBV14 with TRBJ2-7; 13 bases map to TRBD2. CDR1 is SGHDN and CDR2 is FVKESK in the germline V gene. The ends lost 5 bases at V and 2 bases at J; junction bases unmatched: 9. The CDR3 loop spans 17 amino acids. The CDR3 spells CASSKRLAGGGTYEQYF. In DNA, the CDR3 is TGTGCCAGCAGCAAGCGACTAGCGGGAGGTGGGACCTACGAGCAGTACTTC.

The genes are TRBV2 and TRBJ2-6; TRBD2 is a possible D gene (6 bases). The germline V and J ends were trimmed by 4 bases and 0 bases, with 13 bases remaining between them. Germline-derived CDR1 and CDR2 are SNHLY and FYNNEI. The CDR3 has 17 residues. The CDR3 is CASSGASDPSGANVLTF. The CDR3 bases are TGTGCCAGCAGTGGGGCTAGCGACCCCTCTGGGGCCAACGTCCTGACTTTC.

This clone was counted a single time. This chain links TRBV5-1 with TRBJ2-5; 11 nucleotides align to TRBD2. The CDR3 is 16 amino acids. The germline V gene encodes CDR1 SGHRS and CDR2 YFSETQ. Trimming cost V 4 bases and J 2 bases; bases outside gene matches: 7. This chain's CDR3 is CASSVPGLAVQETQYF. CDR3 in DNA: TGCGCCAGCAGCGTTCCGGGACTAGCGGTACAAGAGACCCAGTACTTC.

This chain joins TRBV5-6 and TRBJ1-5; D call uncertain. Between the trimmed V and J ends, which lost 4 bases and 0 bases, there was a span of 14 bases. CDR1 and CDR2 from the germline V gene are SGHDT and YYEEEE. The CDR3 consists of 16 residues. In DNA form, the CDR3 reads TGTGCCAGCAGCATCTTCGGACGGGATAGCAATCAGCCCCAGCATTTT. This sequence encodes CASSIFGRDSNQPQHF. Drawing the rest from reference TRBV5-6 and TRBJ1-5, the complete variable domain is DAGVTQSPTHLIKTRGQQVTLRCSPKSGHDTVSWYQQALGQGPQFIFQYYEEEERQRGNFPDRFSGHQFPNYSSELNVNALLLGDSALYLCASSIFGRDSNQPQHFGDGTRLSIL.

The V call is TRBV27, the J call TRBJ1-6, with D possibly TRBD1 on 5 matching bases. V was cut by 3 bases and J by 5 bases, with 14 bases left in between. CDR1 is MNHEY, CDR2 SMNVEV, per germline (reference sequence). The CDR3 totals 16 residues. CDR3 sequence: CASSLIAGPNNSPLHF. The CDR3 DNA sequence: TGTGCCAGCAGTTTGATAGCAGGGCCAAATAATTCACCCCTCCACTTT.

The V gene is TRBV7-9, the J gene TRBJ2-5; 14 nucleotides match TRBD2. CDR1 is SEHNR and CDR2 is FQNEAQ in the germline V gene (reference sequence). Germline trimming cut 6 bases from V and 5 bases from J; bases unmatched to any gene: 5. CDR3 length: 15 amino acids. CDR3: CASSRLAGGEETQYF. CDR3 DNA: TGTGCCAGCAGTCGACTAGCGGGAGGGGAGGAGACCCAGTACTTC. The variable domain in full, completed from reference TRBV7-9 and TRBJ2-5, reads DTGVSQNPRHKITKRGQNVTFRCDPISEHNRLYWYRQTLGQGPEFLTYFQNEAQLEKSRLLSDRFSAERPKGSFSTLEIQRTEQGDSAMYLCASSRLAGGEETQYFGPGTRLLVL.

This CDR3 reads CASSQVAAGGTYEQYF. The CDR3 coding sequence is TGCGCCAGCAGCCAGGTAGCGGCAGGGGGTACCTACGAGCAGTACTTC. The chain employs TRBV4-1 and TRBJ2-7; the D gene is possibly TRBD1 (7 bases). With 3 bases removed from V and 2 bases from J, the gap between germline ends came to 17 bases. CDR1 and CDR2 from the germline V gene are MGHRA and YSYEKL. This CDR3 region has 16 residues.

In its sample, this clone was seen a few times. The DNA for the CDR3 is TGTGCCAGCAATCGGCCCAAGGCGGGAGCCCCAGATACGCAGTATTTT. Protein: CASNRPKAGAPDTQYF. The V gene is TRBV27, the J gene TRBJ2-3; 7 bases fit TRBD2. This CDR3 comprises 16 residues. Germline CDR1 MNHEY, CDR2 SMNVEV (reference sequence). Trimming took 7 bases from V and 4 from J; bases not matched to a gene: 14.

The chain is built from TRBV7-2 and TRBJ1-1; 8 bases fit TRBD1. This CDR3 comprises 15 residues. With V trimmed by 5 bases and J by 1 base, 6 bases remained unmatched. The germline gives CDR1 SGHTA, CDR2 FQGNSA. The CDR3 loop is CASSPIGQGNTEAFF. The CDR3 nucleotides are TGTGCCAGCAGCCCGATCGGACAGGGGAACACTGAAGCTTTCTTT.